This note documents a single T cell receptor (beta chain) sequence. Its antigen is currently unknown. This sample was taken from a study of T cell responses to AZD1222 COVID-19 vaccine. Using immunoSEQ multiplex PCR, the repertoire was profiled, and TCRdb retains in-frame clones only, with some absent. There are under 50,000 clones in the sample; 80% occur only once, and 20% to 25% lies in the top ten. Whole-study findings and limits: Targets within unmutated variant regions were reportedly found for nearly half of spike-specific TCRs. The donor group comprised mostly white British people and more females; the analysis possibly underestimated clonal diversity.

Trimming took off 7 bases at V and 8 bases at J, with 23 bases between the two ends. Germline CDR1 and CDR2: ENHRY and SYGVKD. The CDR3 is 16 residues long. The sequence was obtained from an adult who received the MenACWY meningococcal vaccine as a control. Source: peripheral blood, taken 28 days after the second dose of the MenACWY control vaccine. The J gene is TRBJ2-2, the V gene TRBV10-3; TRBD2 is a possible D gene (6 bases). The CDR3 reads CAINAQEGLVLGELFF. The DNA for the CDR3 is TGTGCCATCAACGCTCAGGAGGGGCTTGTCCTGGGGGAGCTGTTTTTT.